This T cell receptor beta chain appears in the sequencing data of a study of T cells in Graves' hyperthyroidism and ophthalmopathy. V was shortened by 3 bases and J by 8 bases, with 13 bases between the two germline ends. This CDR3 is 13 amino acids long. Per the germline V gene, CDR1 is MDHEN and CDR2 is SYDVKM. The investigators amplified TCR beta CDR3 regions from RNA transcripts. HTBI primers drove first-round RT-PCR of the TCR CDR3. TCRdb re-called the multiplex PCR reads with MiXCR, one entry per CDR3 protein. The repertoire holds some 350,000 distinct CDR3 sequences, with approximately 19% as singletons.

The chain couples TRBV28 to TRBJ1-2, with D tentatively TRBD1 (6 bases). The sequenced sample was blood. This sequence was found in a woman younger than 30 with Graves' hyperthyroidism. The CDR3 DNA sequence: TGTGCCAGCAGTTTTAGACAGGCCAGGGGCTACACCTTC. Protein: CASSFRQARGYTF.